This TCR beta chain emerged from a study of molecular identifiers for immune sequencing clone quantification. This CDR3 has 15 residues. Trimming took 5 bases from V and 5 from J, leaving 19 bases between them. The V gene's germline CDR1 is LGHDT and CDR2 YNNKEL (reference sequence). Using its own MiXCR run on the PCR reads, TCRdb lists one record per CDR3 protein. Of about 500,000 distinct CDR3 sequences in the sample, about a fifth are singletons; the top ten hold 0.7% to 1%. This rearrangement joins TRBV3-1 to TRBJ2-7, with D possibly called TRBD1 or TRBD2 (5 bases each). The sequence was obtained from a human donor in good health. Some libraries in this study had Jurkat cell RNA spiked in. What was sequenced was naive CD8+ T cells from blood, with Jurkat cell RNA spiked in. Subset noted: FACS-sorted CD8+CD4-CCR7+CD45RA+ naive T cells. Here the CDR3 DNA reads TGTGCCAGCAGCGCGACCGGTGGGGGAGTAGACGAGCAGTACTTC. This sequence encodes CASSATGGGVDEQYF.